This T cell receptor (beta chain) derives from a study of blood T cell repertoires in COVID-19. Study context: There were acute and convalescent COVID-19 samples, and they came from the United States, Italy and Spain. PBMCs, B-cell-depleted T cells, or T cells were the source of the cDNA or gDNA that made up the material.

This clone has only a few counts. How the authors handled the data: Reference gene primer amplification gave nucleated cell count estimates. Method: immunoSEQ multiplex PCR; TCRdb's copy keeps in-frame clones and lacks some. The V and J calls and the clone size are those of that table, but D and trimming were determined from the DNA. The table records 100,000 to 150,000 clones, about 85% of them present only once. Germline V gene sequence: CDR1 WSHSY, CDR2 SAAADI. CDR3 length: 15 amino acids. Trimming took 3 bases from V and 2 from J, leaving 12 bases between them. The rearrangement joins TRBV10-2 to TRBJ2-3; perhaps TRBD2 as D (6 bases). The receptor comes from a man between 60 and 70 years old with acute or convalescent COVID-19. The sequenced material came from peripheral blood. The CDR3 bases are TGCGCCAGCAGTGAAACGGCGGGGTCCACAGATACGCAGTATTTT. Its translation: CASSETAGSTDTQYF.